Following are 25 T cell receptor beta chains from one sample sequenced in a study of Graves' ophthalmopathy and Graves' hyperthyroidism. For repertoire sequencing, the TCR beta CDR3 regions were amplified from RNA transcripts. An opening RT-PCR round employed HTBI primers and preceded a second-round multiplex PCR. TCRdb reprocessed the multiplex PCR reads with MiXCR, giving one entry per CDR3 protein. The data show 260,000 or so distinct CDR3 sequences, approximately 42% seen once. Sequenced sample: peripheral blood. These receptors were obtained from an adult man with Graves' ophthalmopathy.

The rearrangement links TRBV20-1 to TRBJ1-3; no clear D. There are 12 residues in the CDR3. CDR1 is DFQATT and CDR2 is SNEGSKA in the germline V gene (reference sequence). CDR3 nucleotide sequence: TGCAGGGCCCTAATGCTTGGAAACACCATATATTTT. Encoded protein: CRALMLGNTIYF.

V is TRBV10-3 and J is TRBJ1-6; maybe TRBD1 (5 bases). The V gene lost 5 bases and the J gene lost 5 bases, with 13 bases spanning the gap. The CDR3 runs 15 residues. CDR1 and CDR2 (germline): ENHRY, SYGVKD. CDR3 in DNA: TGTGCCATCAGTACCTCAGGGAGAGATAATTCACCCCTCCACTTT. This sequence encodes CAISTSGRDNSPLHF.

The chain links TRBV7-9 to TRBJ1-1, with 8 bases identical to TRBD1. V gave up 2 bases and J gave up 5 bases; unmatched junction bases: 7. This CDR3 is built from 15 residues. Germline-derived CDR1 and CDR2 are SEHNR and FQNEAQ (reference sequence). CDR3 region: CASSLQQGEGTEAFF. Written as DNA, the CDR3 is TGTGCCAGCAGCTTACAACAGGGGGAGGGTACTGAAGCTTTCTTT.

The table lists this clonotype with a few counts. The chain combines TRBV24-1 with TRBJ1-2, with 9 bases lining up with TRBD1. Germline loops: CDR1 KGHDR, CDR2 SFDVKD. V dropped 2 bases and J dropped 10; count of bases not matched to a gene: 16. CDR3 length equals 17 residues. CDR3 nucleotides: TGTGCCACCAGTGATTCACGATCGGAGGGACAGGGAAAGTCCTACACCTTC. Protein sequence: CATSDSRSEGQGKSYTF.

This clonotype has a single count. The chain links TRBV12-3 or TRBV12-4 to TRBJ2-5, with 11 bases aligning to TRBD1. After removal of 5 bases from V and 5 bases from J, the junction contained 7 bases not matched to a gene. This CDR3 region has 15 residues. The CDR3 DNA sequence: TGTGCCAGCAGTCCGGGACAGGGGGGCCGGGAGACCCAGTACTTC. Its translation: CASSPGQGGRETQYF.

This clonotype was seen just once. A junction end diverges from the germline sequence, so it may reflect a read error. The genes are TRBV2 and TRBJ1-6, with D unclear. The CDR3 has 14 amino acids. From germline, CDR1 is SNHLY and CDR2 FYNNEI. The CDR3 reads CASSLGWDNSALHF. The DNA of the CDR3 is TGTGCCAGCAGCTTGGGGTGGGATAATTCAGCCCTCCACTTT.

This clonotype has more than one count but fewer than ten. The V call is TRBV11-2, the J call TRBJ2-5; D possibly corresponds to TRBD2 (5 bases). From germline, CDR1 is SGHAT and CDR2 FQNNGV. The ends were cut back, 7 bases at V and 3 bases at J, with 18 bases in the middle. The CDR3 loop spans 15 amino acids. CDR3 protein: CASIGEVEAKETQYF. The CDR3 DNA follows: TGTGCCAGCATTGGAGAGGTGGAGGCGAAAGAGACCCAGTACTTC.

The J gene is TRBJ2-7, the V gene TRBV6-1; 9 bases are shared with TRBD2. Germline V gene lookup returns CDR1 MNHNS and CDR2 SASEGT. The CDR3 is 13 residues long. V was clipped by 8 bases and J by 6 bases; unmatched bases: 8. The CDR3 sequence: CASHEREAGEQYF. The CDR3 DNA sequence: TGTGCCAGCCACGAGCGGGAGGCCGGCGAGCAGTACTTC.

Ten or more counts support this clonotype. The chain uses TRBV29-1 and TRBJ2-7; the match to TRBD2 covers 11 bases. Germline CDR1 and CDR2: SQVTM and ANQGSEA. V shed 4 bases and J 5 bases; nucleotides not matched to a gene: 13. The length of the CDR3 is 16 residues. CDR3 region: CSVVTVSGRALDEQYF. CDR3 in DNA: TGCAGCGTTGTAACCGTTAGCGGGAGGGCCCTCGACGAGCAGTACTTC.

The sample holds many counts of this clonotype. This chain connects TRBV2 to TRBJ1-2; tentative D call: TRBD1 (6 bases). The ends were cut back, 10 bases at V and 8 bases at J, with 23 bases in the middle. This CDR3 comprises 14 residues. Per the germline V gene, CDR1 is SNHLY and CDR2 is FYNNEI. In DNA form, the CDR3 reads TGTGCCAACAATGCGATAGGGGGAGGAAAAGGCTACACCTTC. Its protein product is CANNAIGGGKGYTF.

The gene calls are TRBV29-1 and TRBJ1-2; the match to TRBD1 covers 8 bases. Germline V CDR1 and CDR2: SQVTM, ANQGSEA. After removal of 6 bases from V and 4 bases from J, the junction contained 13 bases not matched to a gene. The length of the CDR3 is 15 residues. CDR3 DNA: TGCAGCGTGTTAGGAGGACAGGGACGTACCTATGGCTACACCTTC. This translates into CSVLGGQGRTYGYTF.

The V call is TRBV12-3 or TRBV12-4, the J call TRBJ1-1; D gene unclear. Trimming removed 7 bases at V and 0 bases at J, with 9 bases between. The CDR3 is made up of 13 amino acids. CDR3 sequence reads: CASKIRLNTEAFF. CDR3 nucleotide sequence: TGTGCCAGCAAGATCCGTTTGAACACTGAAGCTTTCTTT.

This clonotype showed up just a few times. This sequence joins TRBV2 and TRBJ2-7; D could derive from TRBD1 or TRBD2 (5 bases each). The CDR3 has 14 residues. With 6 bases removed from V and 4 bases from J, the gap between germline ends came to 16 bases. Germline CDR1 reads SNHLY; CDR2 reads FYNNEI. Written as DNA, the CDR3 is TGTGCCAGCAGCACCGGGACCCGAGGATACGAGCAGTACTTC. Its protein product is CASSTGTRGYEQYF.

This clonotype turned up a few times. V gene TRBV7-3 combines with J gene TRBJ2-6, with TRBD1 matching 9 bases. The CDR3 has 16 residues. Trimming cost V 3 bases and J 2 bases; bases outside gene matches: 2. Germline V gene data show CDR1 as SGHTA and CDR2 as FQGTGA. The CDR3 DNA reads TGTGCCAGCAGCTTTCGACAGGGGGCTGGGGCCAACGTCCTGACTTTC. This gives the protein CASSFRQGAGANVLTF.

This CDR3 reads CASSSTSGRGETQYF. The CDR3 DNA reads TGTGCCAGCAGCTCGACTAGCGGGAGAGGAGAGACCCAGTACTTC. The chain joins TRBV7-2 to TRBJ2-5; 12 nucleotides match TRBD2. After removal of 4 bases from V and 4 bases from J, the junction contained 4 bases not matched to a gene. Germline V CDR1 and CDR2: SGHTA, FQGNSA. This CDR3 contains 15 residues.

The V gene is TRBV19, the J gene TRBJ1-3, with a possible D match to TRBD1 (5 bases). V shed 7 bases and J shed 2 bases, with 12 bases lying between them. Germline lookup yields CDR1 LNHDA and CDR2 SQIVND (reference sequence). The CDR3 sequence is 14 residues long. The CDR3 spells CASTDGGAGNTIYF. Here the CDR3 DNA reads TGTGCCAGTACCGATGGAGGGGCTGGAAACACCATATATTTT.

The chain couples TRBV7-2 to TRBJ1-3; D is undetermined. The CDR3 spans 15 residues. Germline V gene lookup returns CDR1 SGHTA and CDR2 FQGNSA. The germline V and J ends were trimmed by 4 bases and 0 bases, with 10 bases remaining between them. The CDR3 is CASSSYRGSGNTIYF. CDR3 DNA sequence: TGTGCCAGCAGCTCTTACAGAGGCTCTGGAAACACCATATATTTT.

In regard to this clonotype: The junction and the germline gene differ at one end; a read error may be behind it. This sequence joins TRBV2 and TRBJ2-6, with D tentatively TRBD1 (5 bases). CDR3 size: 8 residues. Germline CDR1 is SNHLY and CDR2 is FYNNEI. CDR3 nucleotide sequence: TGTGCCAGCAGTCCTCAGGGTTTC. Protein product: CASSPQGF.

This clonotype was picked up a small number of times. The CDR3 DNA sequence: TGCGCCAGCAGCACCCAGACTAGCGGGAAACTGAAGACCCAGTACTTC. Translating gives CASSTQTSGKLKTQYF. V is TRBV5-1 and J is TRBJ2-5; TRBD2 matches 11 bases. CDR1 is SGHRS and CDR2 is YFSETQ in the germline V gene. The CDR3 contains 16 residues. J lost 6 bases, V lost 4 bases, and 11 bases had no gene match.

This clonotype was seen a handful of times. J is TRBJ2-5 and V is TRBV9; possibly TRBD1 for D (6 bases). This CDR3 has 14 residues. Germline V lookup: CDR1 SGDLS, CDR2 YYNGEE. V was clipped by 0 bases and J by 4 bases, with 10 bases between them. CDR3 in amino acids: CASSVGHRVETQYF. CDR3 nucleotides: TGTGCCAGCAGCGTAGGACACAGGGTAGAGACCCAGTACTTC.

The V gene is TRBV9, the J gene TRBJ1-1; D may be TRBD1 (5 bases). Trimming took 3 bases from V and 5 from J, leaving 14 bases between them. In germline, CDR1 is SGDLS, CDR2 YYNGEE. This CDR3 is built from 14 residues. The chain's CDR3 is CASSASGGRTEAFF. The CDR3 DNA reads TGTGCCAGCAGCGCAAGTGGGGGGAGGACTGAAGCTTTCTTT.

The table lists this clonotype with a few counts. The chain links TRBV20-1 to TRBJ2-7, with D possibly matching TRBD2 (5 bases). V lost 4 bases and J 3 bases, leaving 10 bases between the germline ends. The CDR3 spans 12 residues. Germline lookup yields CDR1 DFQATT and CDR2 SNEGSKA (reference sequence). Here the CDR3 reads CSAKADGYEQYF. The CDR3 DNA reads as TGCAGTGCTAAAGCGGACGGCTACGAGCAGTACTTC.

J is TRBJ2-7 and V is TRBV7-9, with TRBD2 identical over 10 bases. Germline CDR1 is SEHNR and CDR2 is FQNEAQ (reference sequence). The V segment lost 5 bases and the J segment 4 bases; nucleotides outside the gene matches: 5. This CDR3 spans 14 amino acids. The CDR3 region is CASSAGLAEYEQYF. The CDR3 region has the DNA TGTGCCAGCAGCGCCGGACTAGCGGAATACGAGCAGTACTTC.

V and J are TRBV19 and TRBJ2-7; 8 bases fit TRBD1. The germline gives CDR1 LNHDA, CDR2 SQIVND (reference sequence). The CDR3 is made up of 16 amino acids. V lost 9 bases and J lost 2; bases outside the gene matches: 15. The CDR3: CASSSRGTGAAYEQYF. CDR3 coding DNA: TGTGCCAGCAGTTCTAGGGGGACAGGCGCGGCCTACGAGCAGTACTTC.

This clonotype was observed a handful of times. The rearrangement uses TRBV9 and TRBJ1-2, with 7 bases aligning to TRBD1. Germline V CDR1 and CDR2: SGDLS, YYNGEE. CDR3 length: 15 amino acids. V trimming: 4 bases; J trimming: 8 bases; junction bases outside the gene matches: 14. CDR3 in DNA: TGTGCCAGCAGCCAGATTCAGGGGGACGGGGAAGGCTACACCTTC. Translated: CASSQIQGDGEGYTF.